This TCR beta chain is drawn from a study of shared clonotypes between healthy human individuals. Study-wide context: The cohort comprised a couple of women and a few men. Their ages spanned 18 to 49 years. Findings of the study overall: Generally, estimated richness proved larger in naive subsets than it did in memory subsets. Among donors, clonotype sharing was expected to be affected by sequencing depth.

A CD45RA-negative memory subset and a CD45RA+ naive subset were separated from the CD4+ cells. Assay used: immunoSEQ multiplex PCR; TCRdb lists only in-frame clones, some missing. This sample carries approximately 700,000 clones, less than 80% of them seen once, and the ten largest clones take roughly 2%. With V trimmed by 5 bases and J by 5 bases, 1 base remained unmatched. The CDR3 covers 13 residues. Looked up from germline, CDR1 is SGHVS and CDR2 is FQNEAQ. This clone has only a few counts. Its antigen is not known. The genes are TRBV7-8 and TRBJ2-5; 11 nucleotides agree with TRBD1. This receptor was taken from a woman aged 25 to 39 in good health. The sequenced material came from memory CD4+ T cells sorted from blood. Subset in this sample: CD45RA-negative fraction. The CDR3 sequence is CASSRDRGETQYF. The CDR3 DNA is TGTGCCAGCAGCCGGGACAGGGGGGAGACCCAGTACTTC.